A selection of T cell receptor beta chains follows, all from one sample in a study of T cells in Graves' hyperthyroidism and ophthalmopathy. TCRdb re-called the multiplex PCR reads through MiXCR, storing one row per CDR3 protein. The sample lists around 520,000 distinct CDR3 sequences, around a quarter occurring once. The sequencing input was blood. These receptors all stem from a woman aged 30 to 39 with Graves' ophthalmopathy. The CDR3 runs from the conserved cysteine through the conserved F or W. The order of the fields is V gene, clone size, D gene, J gene, CDR3 DNA, CDR3 protein. D genes are given only for firm matches. Where a row states a size, it is once, few, many or the class of an expanded clone; other rows omit it.

>TRBV28|many|TRBD1|TRBJ1-2
TGTGCCAGCAGATATCCGGGAACAGGGGGTAGGGGCTATGGCTACACCTTC
CASRYPGTGGRGYGYTF
>TRBV30|.|.|TRBJ1-1
TGTGCCTGGAAGTGGCACTACATGAACACTGAAGCTTTCTTT
CAWKWHYMNTEAFF
>TRBV7-2|.|.|TRBJ1-2
TGTGCCAGCAGCTTAGGCGGAGCCCCTTTTGGTGGCTACACCTTC
CASSLGGAPFGGYTF
>TRBV7-6|many|.|TRBJ1-1
TGTGCCAGCAATCCGGGGGATGGCACTGAAGCTTTCTTT
CASNPGDGTEAFF
>TRBV20-1|many|TRBD1|TRBJ2-7
TGCAGTGGCCAGACCGGGACAGGGGGCAACGAGCAGTACTTC
CSGQTGTGGNEQYF
>TRBV11-2|.|.|TRBJ2-7
TGTGCCAGCAGCTTAGTTCACATCTCCTACGAGCAGTACTTC
CASSLVHISYEQYF
>TRBV20-1|many|.|TRBJ1-2
TGCAGTCCTTGGTGGAGTAACTATGGCTACACCTTC
CSPWWSNYGYTF
>TRBV19|many|TRBD2|TRBJ2-5
TGTGCCAGTAGTCGAAAACCCGGACTAGCGGGGGGGCAAGAGACCCAGTACTTC
CASSRKPGLAGGQETQYF
>TRBV27|many|.|TRBJ1-1
TGTGCCAGCAGTCCCTGGGCGTCGCGTATGAACACTGAAGCTTTCTTT
CASSPWASRMNTEAFF
>TRBV25-1|many|.|TRBJ2-2
TGTGCCAGCAGTTCAAACACGGCAGAGGAGCTGTTTTTT
CASSSNTAEELFF
>TRBV28|few|.|TRBJ2-1
TGTGCCAGCAGTTTAGGTAGGGGGGCCTACAATGAGCAGTTCTTC
CASSLGRGAYNEQFF
>TRBV5-5|many|.|TRBJ1-1
TGTGCCAGCAGCGAAGATAACACTGAAGCTTTCTTT
CASSEDNTEAFF
>TRBV10-3|.|TRBD1|TRBJ1-1
TGTGCCATCAGTGGAGGACAGGGAAACACTGAAGCTTTCTTT
CAISGGQGNTEAFF
>TRBV4-1|many|.|TRBJ2-5
TGCGCCAGCAGCCAACGGGGGACCCAGTACTTC
CASSQRGTQYF
>TRBV6-5|many|TRBD1|TRBJ2-5
TGTGCCAGCAGTTACTTACAGGGGGCAGGGACCCAGTACTTC
CASSYLQGAGTQYF
>TRBV28|.|.|TRBJ1-1
TGTGCCAGCAGTGCCAGCCCCAGGGAAGTTAGGAGCACTGAAGCTTTCTTT
CASSASPREVRSTEAFF
>TRBV4-1|.|.|TRBJ2-4
TGCGCCAGCAGCCACCCCGCGGGCAGCAGAGCCAAAAACATTCAGTACTTC
CASSHPAGSRAKNIQYF
>TRBV29-1|many|.|TRBJ1-1
TGCAGCGACCGGACACCATACACTGAAGCTTTCTTT
CSDRTPYTEAFF
>TRBV6-5|many|.|TRBJ2-7
TGTGCCAGCACAGGGGACCACTCCTACGAGCAGTACTTC
CASTGDHSYEQYF
>TRBV20-1|many|.|TRBJ1-2
TGCAGTGCTACCAGGACAGATGGCTACACCTTC
CSATRTDGYTF
>TRBV7-3|many|.|TRBJ1-1
TGTGCCAGCAGCACGGACAGCACGAACACTGAAGCTTTCTTT
CASSTDSTNTEAFF
>TRBV2|many|TRBD1|TRBJ1-1
TGTGCCAGCAGTGGGACAGGGCCCTTCTCTGAAGCTTTCTTT
CASSGTGPFSEAFF
>TRBV18|few|.|TRBJ1-2
TGTGCCAGCTCCAGCGACAGGAGCCAAAACTATGGCTACACCTTC
CASSSDRSQNYGYTF
>TRBV28|.|TRBD1|TRBJ2-7
TGTGCCAGCAAAAGCGTACAGGGGGCTCGAGAGCAGTACTTC
CASKSVQGAREQYF
>TRBV6-5|many|.|TRBJ1-1
TGTGCCAGCAGTTATCCCCTCACTGAAGCTTTCTTT
CASSYPLTEAFF
>TRBV6-1|many|.|TRBJ1-2
TGTGCCAGCAGGAGGGAGAGGGGGGACTATGGCTACACCTTC
CASRRERGDYGYTF
>TRBV20-1|.|TRBD2|TRBJ2-5
TGCAGTGCCCTACCGGGACTAGCGGGGGCTACGGCCCAGTACTTC
CSALPGLAGATAQYF
>TRBV20-1|many|TRBD1|TRBJ1-6
TGCAGTGCGGAGGGACAGCCTGATTCACCCCTCCACTTT
CSAEGQPDSPLHF
>TRBV19|many|.|TRBJ1-2
TGTGTCCCGGGGGTAGGGCTGGAGGGTGGCTACACCTTC
CVPGVGLEGGYTF
>TRBV24-1|many|TRBD1|TRBJ1-1
TGTGCCACCAGTGATTCGGGGACAGGGAACACTGAAGCTTTCTTT
CATSDSGTGNTEAFF
>TRBV30|few|.|TRBJ1-5
TGTGCCTGGCGAAGTCAGGGAAGTCAGCCCCAGCATTTT
CAWRSQGSQPQHF
>TRBV19|many|.|TRBJ1-5
TGTGCCAGTAGTGACACGGGCTGGGAGCCCCAGCATTTT
CASSDTGWEPQHF
>TRBV6-1|few|.|TRBJ1-1
TGTGCCAGCAGTGAAGCAACCGGTGATCCTAGGAGGACTGAAGCTTTCTTT
CASSEATGDPRRTEAFF
>TRBV12-3/TRBV12-4|many|.|TRBJ2-5
TGTGCCAGCAGTTTATTCCTAGAAGAGACCCAGTACTTC
CASSLFLEETQYF
>TRBV20-1|few|.|TRBJ1-1
TGCAGTGCTAAGCAGGGGAGGCACACTGAAGCTTTCTTT
CSAKQGRHTEAFF
>TRBV6-1|.|TRBD1|TRBJ1-1
TGTGCCAGCAGCGGGACAGGACAGAACACTGAAGCTTTCTTT
CASSGTGQNTEAFF
>TRBV30|many|.|TRBJ1-2
TGTGCCTGGAGTGTACAAGGGGGTTACGGCTACACCTTC
CAWSVQGGYGYTF
>TRBV11-2|few|.|TRBJ1-3
TGTGCCAGCAATCCTAACCCTGGAAACACCATATATTTT
CASNPNPGNTIYF
>TRBV11-1|many|.|TRBJ1-2
TGTGCCAGCAGCTTAGTCGGGGACGACTATGGCTACACCTTC
CASSLVGDDYGYTF
>TRBV4-1|many|.|TRBJ1-1
TGCGCCAGCAGCCATGACGGTAATTGGGCTTTCTTT
CASSHDGNWAFF
>TRBV3-1|many|.|TRBJ1-1
TGTGCCAGCAGCCACGAAGGGATGAACACTGAAGCTTTCTTT
CASSHEGMNTEAFF
>TRBV12-3/TRBV12-4|.|TRBD1|TRBJ1-5
TGTGCCAGCAGTCCGACAGGGTCTGAAAATCAGCCCCAGCATTTT
CASSPTGSENQPQHF
>TRBV20-1|many|.|TRBJ2-4
TGCAGTGCTAGAGATAGCACCAAAAACATTCAGTACTTC
CSARDSTKNIQYF
>TRBV5-6|few|.|TRBJ1-1
TGTGCCAGCAGCCCCTCGGGGTTCGTCACTGAAGCTTTCTTT
CASSPSGFVTEAFF
>TRBV7-2|few|.|TRBJ1-2
TGTGCCAGCAGCTTAGCGAGGACTGATACTAACTATGGCTACACCTTC
CASSLARTDTNYGYTF
>TRBV5-1|many|.|TRBJ1-2
TGCGCCAGCAGCTTGGGAAGGGGACGCCAGAAGGATGGCTACACCTTC
CASSLGRGRQKDGYTF
>TRBV12-3/TRBV12-4|many|TRBD1|TRBJ1-2
TGTGCCAGCACCAGGGACAGAACAAATGGCTACACCTTC
CASTRDRTNGYTF
>TRBV5-8|few|TRBD2|TRBJ2-5
TGTGCCAGCAGCTTCGGTGGGGGGGGTCATGGAGAGACCCAGTACTTC
CASSFGGGGHGETQYF
>TRBV28|many|.|TRBJ2-7
TGTGCCAGCAGTTTAGGTGTCAGATCCTACGAGCAGTACTTC
CASSLGVRSYEQYF
>TRBV12-3/TRBV12-4|many|.|TRBJ2-7
TGTGCCAGCACCGTGGCGGGGGCCGACGAGCAGTACTTC
CASTVAGADEQYF
>TRBV20-1|.|TRBD1|TRBJ1-1
TGCAGTGAAACGGGACAGACGAACACTGAAGCTTTCTTT
CSETGQTNTEAFF
>TRBV20-1|.|.|TRBJ2-7
TGCAGTGCCGTAGACGAGGCGTACGAGCAGTACTTC
CSAVDEAYEQYF
>TRBV28|many|TRBD2|TRBJ2-7
TGTGCCAGCAGTTTAAGGGCGGGGGGCCTATCCTACGAGCAGTACTTC
CASSLRAGGLSYEQYF